These 31 T cell receptor beta chains were all obtained from the same sample, sequenced in a study of tumor and adjacent non-tumor tissue in lung cancer (dated by TCRdb to the late 2010s). Libraries were constructed by multiplex PCR. Sequencer: Illumina HiSeq 2500. TCRbeta libraries were constructed through three rounds of nested PCR with primers (Table S4) according to protocols modified from ARM-PCR. TCRdb reprocessing: public reads trimmed at Q25 with fastp, clones called with MiXCR, in-frame beta chains kept. Rows are unified per CDR3 protein, each entry keeping the most common DNA and genes. In all, the sample holds 65,000 to 85,000 distinct CDR3 sequences, and more than 65% of those were seen once. The ten largest make up 40% to 55% of the sample. Bulk unsorted tissue served as the source for RNA extraction, and RNA quality was assessed using a NanoDrop ND-1000 and an Agilent 2100. The normal lung samples consisted of distant non-tumor tissue collected more than 3 cm from the tumor edge.

Source material: distant non-tumor lung tissue. All receptors come from a man aged 55 to 70 with non-small cell lung cancer.

On this clonotype: The germline gene is not matched at one end of the junction; a read error may be the cause. J is TRBJ1-5 and V is TRBV5-6; D not resolved. The CDR3 consists of 16 residues. Per the germline V gene, CDR1 is SGHDT and CDR2 is YYEEEE. Here the CDR3 reads CASSLGSGYSNQPPHF. The CDR3 bases are TGTGCCAGTAGCTTGGGTTCCGGATATAGCAATCAGCCCCCGCATTTT.

As for this clonotype: The junction and the germline gene differ at one end; a read error may be behind it. This chain uses TRBV5-4 with TRBJ1-2; D is undetermined. The length of the CDR3 is 16 residues. Per germline, CDR1 SGHNT and CDR2 YYREEE (reference sequence). This CDR3 is CVSSLHSVVANYGYTF. The CDR3 DNA reads as TGTGTCAGCAGCTTGCACAGCGTGGTAGCTAACTATGGCTACACCTTC.

To note about this clonotype: Since no conserved phenylalanine or tryptophan closes the CDR3, a read error is the likely cause. The chain employs TRBV12-3 or TRBV12-4 and TRBJ2-5; D uncertain. The CDR3 is made up of 12 amino acids. The CDR3 region is CVSSLTPETQYY. DNA of the CDR3: TGTGTCAGCAGTTTAACCCCGGAGACCCAGTACTAC.

For this clonotype: This likely comes from a read error, as the CDR3 has no conserved phenylalanine or tryptophan at its end. The rearrangement uses TRBV24-1 and TRBJ2-6, with TRBD1 as a possible D gene (5 bases). Per germline, CDR1 KGHDR and CDR2 SFDVKD. The CDR3 spans 16 residues. CDR3 in DNA: TGTGCCACCGGGCCGAATAAGGAGTCTGGGGCCAAAGTCCTGACTATC. This encodes CATGPNKESGAKVLTI.

The CDR3 protein is CASGGGRGQRETQYF. CDR3 sequence (DNA): TGCGCCAGCGGCGGAGGAAGGGGGCAAAGGGAGACCCAGTACTTC. The chain has TRBV4-1 and TRBJ2-5; 7 nucleotides match TRBD1. From germline, CDR1 is MGHRA and CDR2 YSYEKL. CDR3 size: 15 residues. The ends lost 8 bases at V and 5 bases at J; junction bases unmatched: 14.

A word on this clonotype: A read error may produce the germline difference seen at one junction end. The J gene is TRBJ2-3, the V gene TRBV28; D possibly corresponds to TRBD2 (5 bases). The CDR3 loop spans 15 amino acids. The germline CDR1 and CDR2 sequences are MDHEN and SYDVKM. CDR3 nucleotide sequence: TGTGCCAACAGTTCACCTAGCCAACTCACAGATACGCAGTATTTT. The encoded protein is CANSSPSQLTDTQYF.

A word on this clonotype: The germline gene is not matched at one end of the junction; a read error may be the cause. The V and J genes are TRBV10-3 and TRBJ2-1; 9 bases are shared with TRBD2. The DNA end favors TRBJ2-7, so the J call may be wrong. From germline, CDR1 is ENHRY and CDR2 SYGVKD. There are 15 residues in the CDR3. Written as DNA, the CDR3 is TGTGCCATCGGTGATCGAGCGGGAGGCTCCAATGAGCAGTACTTC. Protein: CAIGDRAGGSNEQYF.

The chain carries TRBV28 and TRBJ1-2; D may be TRBD1 (5 bases). V was shortened by 10 bases and J by 6 bases, with 21 bases between the two germline ends. The CDR3 covers 14 residues. Germline V lookup: CDR1 MDHEN, CDR2 SYDVKM. The CDR3 sequence is CANSPLGTNNGYTF. CDR3 sequence (DNA): TGTGCCAACAGCCCACTAGGGACCAATAATGGCTACACCTTC.

The chain couples TRBV11-1 to TRBJ2-2; 8 nucleotides align to TRBD2. Germline V gives CDR1 SGHAT, CDR2 FQDESV (reference sequence). Germline trimming cut 4 bases from V and 14 bases from J; bases unmatched to any gene: 12. The CDR3 runs to 14 residues. The CDR3 sequence is CASSYTSGTGGLFF. The DNA for the CDR3 is TGTGCCAGCAGCTATACTAGCGGCACTGGGGGACTGTTTTTT. The full variable domain, its missing parts supplied by reference TRBV11-1 and TRBJ2-2, is EAEVAQSPRYKITEKSQAVAFWCDPISGHATLYWYRQILGQGPELLVQFQDESVVDDSQLPKDRFSAERLKGVDSTLKIQPAELGDSAMYLCASSYTSGTGGLFFGEGSRLTVL.

To note about this clonotype: At one end, the junction sequence differs from germline, possibly due to a read error. This chain joins TRBV20-1 and TRBJ2-5, with 8 nucleotides matching TRBD2. Germline CDR1 and CDR2: DFQATT and SNEGSKA (reference sequence). This CDR3 comprises 13 residues. CDR3 in DNA: TGCAGTGCTAGGAGCGGGAGTTCAGAGACCCAGTGCTTC. It codes for CSARSGSSETQCF.

Regarding this clonotype: Because it lacks the conserved phenylalanine or tryptophan at the end, this CDR3 is likely a read error. The chain joins TRBV6-2 or TRBV6-3 to TRBJ2-3; 11 bases align to TRBD2. Trimming cost V 3 bases and J 3 bases; bases outside gene matches: 8. CDR1 is MNHEY, CDR2 SVGEGT, per germline. The CDR3 sequence is 17 residues long. CDR3 region: CASSYYLLAGATDTQYI. The DNA for the CDR3 is TGTGCCAGCAGTTATTATCTACTAGCGGGAGCGACAGATACGCAGTATATT.

Worth noting for this clonotype: The missing conserved phenylalanine or tryptophan at the end of this CDR3 makes a read error likely. The chain combines TRBV14 with TRBJ2-1; 12 bases map to TRBD2. Germline-derived CDR1 and CDR2 are SGHDN and FVKESK. The CDR3 consists of 17 residues. CDR3 protein: CASNQDRLAGAGNEQFS. The CDR3 region has the DNA TGTGCCAGCAACCAAGACCGACTAGCGGGAGCAGGGAATGAGCAGTTCTCC.

This sequence joins TRBV20-1 and TRBJ2-3; TRBD2 matches at 8 bases. The trim removed 5 bases at V and 10 bases at J, leaving 20 bases unmatched. The CDR3 covers 16 residues. Germline CDR1 DFQATT, CDR2 SNEGSKA (reference sequence). The CDR3 loop reads CSASRYSWREENAQYF. The CDR3 nucleotides read TGCAGTGCTTCCCGTTATTCCTGGCGGGAGGAAAATGCGCAGTATTTT.

Concerning this clonotype itself: The germline gene is not matched at one end of the junction; a read error may be the cause. The rearrangement links TRBV6-6 to TRBJ2-7; D possibly corresponds to TRBD1 (6 bases). The germline CDR1 and CDR2 sequences are MNHNY and SVGAGI (reference sequence). This CDR3 spans 13 amino acids. CDR3 region: CASSSPTPGQLSF. The CDR3 nucleotides are TGTGCCAGCAGTTCCCCGACGCCTGGACAGCTAAGCTTC.

Regarding this clonotype: One end of the junction fails to match germline, which may point to a read error. V usage is TRBV5-1 and J usage is TRBJ2-5, with D possibly matching TRBD1 (6 bases). CDR1 and CDR2 from the germline V gene are SGHRS and YFSETQ. The CDR3 is 16 residues long. CDR3 coding DNA: TGCGCCAGCAGCTTGGGACCGGCAGGGGAGCAAGATACCCAGTACTTC. Translated: CASSLGPAGEQDTQYF.

This clonotype is medium-sized by share. V usage is TRBV29-1 and J usage is TRBJ2-2, with D perhaps assigned TRBD1 or TRBD2 (5 bases each). The CDR3 has 13 amino acids. In germline, CDR1 is SQVTM, CDR2 ANQGSEA. V dropped 7 bases and J dropped 6 bases, with 15 bases sitting between them. The CDR3 loop reads CSAGTAAAGELFF. DNA of the CDR3: TGCAGCGCTGGGACCGCCGCGGCCGGGGAGCTGTTTTTT.

This clonotype occurred once. The chain links TRBV10-1 to TRBJ2-2, with 7 bases identical to TRBD2. The length of the CDR3 is 14 residues. The germline CDR1 and CDR2 sequences are WNHNN and SYGVQD (reference sequence). CDR3 DNA sequence: TGCCCAAGCAGTGAGTCGGGAGGAGCCGGGGAGCTGTTTTTT. It specifies CPSSESGGAGELFF.

This clonotype has just one count. The V and J genes are TRBV12-3 or TRBV12-4 and TRBJ2-1; 8 nucleotides align to TRBD1. The V gene end was trimmed by 7 bases and the J gene end by 13 bases; junction bases not matched to a gene: 12. CDR3 length: 13 residues. CDR3 sequence reads: CASIPGQGGDQFF. The CDR3 coding sequence is TGTGCCAGCATACCTGGACAGGGCGGCGATCAGTTCTTC.

A note on this clonotype: The junction shows a germline mismatch at one end, possibly a read error. The chain combines TRBV11-1 with TRBJ2-4, with 8 bases that match TRBD1. CDR1 and CDR2 from the germline V gene are SGHAT and FQDESV (reference sequence). The CDR3 length is 13 residues. The CDR3 loop is CASNLDRGYILYF. The CDR3 DNA reads as TGTGCCAGCAACTTAGACAGGGGATACATTCTGTACTTC.

Concerning this clonotype: Compared with germline, one end of the junction differs, possibly owing to a read error. The chain links TRBV4-1 to TRBJ1-2; D may be TRBD1 (5 bases). Looked up from germline, CDR1 is MGHRA and CDR2 is YSYEKL. The CDR3 has 15 residues. CDR3 region: CASSPTQGNYYGYIF. The CDR3 DNA sequence: TGCGCCAGCAGTCCCACGCAGGGTAACTACTATGGCTACATCTTC.

Concerning this clonotype: Germline and junction disagree at one end, which may indicate a read error. CDR3 in DNA: TGTGCCAGTAGCTTACAGGGCGTAACTGAAGCTTTCTTT. It translates to CASSLQGVTEAFF. V gene TRBV7-9 combines with J gene TRBJ1-1; TRBD1 is a possible D gene (6 bases). Germline V gives CDR1 SEHNR, CDR2 FQNEAQ (reference sequence). The CDR3 is 13 residues long.

About this clonotype itself: Likely a read error: the CDR3 ends without its conserved phenylalanine or tryptophan. The chain couples TRBV4-1 to TRBJ2-3; D remains ambiguous. Germline lookup yields CDR1 MGHRA and CDR2 YSYEKL. This CDR3 has 12 residues. The germline V and J ends were trimmed by 0 bases and 4 bases, with 2 bases remaining between them. The CDR3 DNA reads as TGCGCCAGCAGCCAAGAGGCAGATACGCAGTATTTG. Its translation is CASSQEADTQYL.

The V call is TRBV11-3, the J call TRBJ2-4; 9 bases line up with TRBD2. Germline loops: CDR1 SGHNT, CDR2 YENEEA. V gave up 3 bases and J gave up 7 bases; unmatched junction bases: 19. The CDR3 is 19 amino acids. CDR3 sequence: CASSFSGTSRTASQNIQYF. The CDR3 nucleotides read TGTGCCAGCAGCTTTTCCGGGACTAGCAGGACTGCGAGTCAGAACATTCAGTACTTC.

The V and J genes are TRBV2 and TRBJ1-6; D gene unclear. Germline V gene data show CDR1 as SNHLY and CDR2 as FYNNEI. The length of the CDR3 is 12 residues. Trimming removed 9 bases at V and 7 bases at J, with 10 bases between. This CDR3 reads CARPPGNSPLHF. The DNA for the CDR3 is TGTGCCAGGCCCCCCGGGAATTCACCCCTCCACTTT.

Concerning this clonotype itself: One end of the junction fails to match germline, which may point to a read error. The chain uses TRBV4-1 and TRBJ2-1; possibly TRBD2 for D (5 bases). The CDR3 contains 18 residues. Germline V lookup: CDR1 MGHRA, CDR2 YSYEKL. CDR3 DNA: TGCGCCAGCAGCCAATCCCATGTTGGAGCGGCTGACTACATTGAGCAGTTCTTC. Translation gives CASSQSHVGAADYIEQFF.

In this sample, this clonotype turned up once. The rearrangement uses TRBV11-1 and TRBJ2-2; TRBD2 might be the D (5 bases). Trimming left V 4 bases short and J 17 bases short, with 23 bases between. The germline V gene has CDR1 SGHAT and CDR2 FQDESV (reference sequence). This CDR3 is built from 14 residues. The CDR3: CASSYTSGTGADFF. The DNA for the CDR3 is TGTGCCAGCAGCTATACTAGTGGCACCGGAGCTGATTTTTTT.

The CDR3 sequence: CASSVAPGGLYNEQFF. The CDR3, as DNA: TGTGCCAGCAGCGTAGCGCCAGGGGGTCTTTACAATGAGCAGTTCTTC. The chain has TRBV9 and TRBJ2-1; 7 bases are shared with TRBD1. Germline lookup yields CDR1 SGDLS and CDR2 YYNGEE. The CDR3 length is 16 residues. Trimming at V came to 0 bases and at J to 4 bases, leaving 7 bases not matched to a gene.

This clonotype was seen just once. Compared with germline, one end of the junction differs, possibly owing to a read error. This sequence joins TRBV6-1 and TRBJ2-7; tentative D call: TRBD2 (5 bases). The CDR3 sequence is 14 residues long. Germline CDR1 and CDR2: MNHNS and SASEGT. The CDR3 loop is CVSGETLDFYEQYF. The DNA for the CDR3 is TGTGTCAGCGGTGAAACCCTGGACTTCTACGAGCAGTACTTC.

The rearrangement joins TRBV7-8 to TRBJ2-6, with D possibly TRBD2 on 5 matching bases. Trimming took off 7 bases at V and 2 bases at J, with 12 bases between the two ends. CDR1 SGHVS and CDR2 FQNEAQ come from the germline V gene. CDR3 length: 15 amino acids. The CDR3 loop reads CASTEKRPGANVLTF. As DNA, the CDR3 is TGTGCCAGCACCGAGAAGCGGCCTGGGGCCAACGTCCTGACTTTC.

This clonotype has a single count. A read error may produce the germline difference seen at one junction end. The chain combines TRBV28 with TRBJ1-2, with D unclear. This CDR3 region has 11 residues. Germline V lookup: CDR1 MDHEN, CDR2 SYDVKM. The CDR3 DNA reads as TGTACCAGCGGAACGACCTATGGCTACATCTTC. It encodes CTSGTTYGYIF.

This clonotype was found many times. V usage is TRBV4-2 and J usage is TRBJ2-7; 7 nucleotides agree with TRBD2. CDR3 size: 17 residues. With V trimmed by 3 bases and J by 5 bases, 16 bases remained unmatched. Germline V gene data show CDR1 as LGHNA and CDR2 as YNFKEQ. The DNA for the CDR3 is TGTGCCAGCAGCCAGGCGGTGGGGCGGGAGCGTCTAAACGAGCAGTACTTC. Translated: CASSQAVGRERLNEQYF.